This paragraph covers one TCR beta chain sequence. Its antigen is currently unknown. This specimen belongs to a study of blood T cells in healthy people across ages. Points from the study as a whole: Naive T cell percentage strongly correlated with TCR beta diversity.

Alongside a J-beta primer mix, a sample-barcoded 5' primer served in a second PCR lasting roughly 7 to 11 cycles. Every cDNA molecule carried a tag from a template-switch adaptor bearing 12 random nucleotides. TCRdb fed the 5' RACE reads into MiXCR, producing one record per CDR3 protein. In the table there are 1.6 million or so distinct CDR3 sequences, about 31% of which are singletons. V was pared by 1 base and J by 0 bases, with 10 bases between. Germline-derived CDR1 and CDR2 are DFQATT and SNEGSKA (reference sequence). The CDR3 is 16 amino acids. The genes are TRBV20-1 and TRBJ2-6, with D tentatively TRBD2 (5 bases). The sample taken for sequencing was blood. This TCR derives from a woman aged 30 to 39 in good health. The DNA of the CDR3 is TGCAGTGCTAGAGTCCCCGGGGTCTCTGGGGCCAACGTCCTGACTTTC. Its translation is CSARVPGVSGANVLTF.